What follows describes a single T cell receptor (beta chain). Antigen specificity is unknown. TCRbeta library preparation incorporated unique molecular identifiers. One entry per CDR3 protein, called by TCRdb with MiXCR from the PCR reads. The sample consists of approximately 210,000 distinct CDR3 sequences, more than 15% of them appearing once. The sample belongs to a study of T-cell reconstitution after alpha-beta-depleted transplantation in children. Study-level findings and limits: At around two months after transplant, the alpha-beta T cells were reportedly derived from several hundred expanded clones that came from non-depleted graft cells. Some patients' high day-60 TCRbeta diversity was traced to surviving recipient T cells and thymic progenitors. Newly produced T cells mostly provided counts and TCRbeta diversity after one year, as hyperexpanded clones declined.

Germline V gene lookup returns CDR1 MNHEY and CDR2 SMNVEV (reference sequence). V shed 5 bases and J 2 bases; nucleotides not matched to a gene: 9. The CDR3 runs 17 residues. The sequences come from PBMCs, mostly from graft donor cells, collected 360 days after TCRalphabeta/CD19-depleted stem cell transplant. The source of this sequence is a male patient aged 2 to 9 who had a stem cell transplant for acute lymphoblastic leukemia, so the T cells may come from the graft donor. This chain links TRBV27 with TRBJ2-6; TRBD2 matches 7 bases. CDR3 in DNA: TGTGCCAGCAGTCGGGGAGGGTTGAGCGCTGGGGCCAACGTCCTGACTTTC. It encodes CASSRGGLSAGANVLTF.